Below, one T cell receptor (beta chain) is given with its context. The target antigen is unknown. Germline CDR1 reads SGDLS; CDR2 reads YYNGEE. The V end lost 3 bases, the J end lost 6 bases, and 13 bases lay between the germline ends. The CDR3 loop spans 13 amino acids. Unique molecular identifiers were used to barcode this TCRbeta library. Each CDR3 protein gets one entry after TCRdb re-called the PCR reads with MiXCR. The profile shows fewer than 700,000 distinct CDR3 sequences, approximately 13% of them singletons. This entry comes from a study of T-cell reconstitution after alpha-beta-depleted transplantation in children. Study-wide results and caveats: Reports say that about two months after transplant, the alpha-beta T cells came out of several hundred graft clones that had expanded. At one year after transplant, newly produced T cells mostly accounted for T-cell counts and diversity.

The source material was PBMCs, mostly from graft donor cells, sampled 360 days after TCRalphabeta/CD19-depleted stem cell transplant. The receptor's source is a male patient younger than 18 who had a stem cell transplant for acute myeloid leukemia, so the T cells may come from the graft donor. The V gene is TRBV9, the J gene TRBJ2-7; no clear D gene. CDR3 in amino acids: CASSGDVLGEQYF. CDR3 sequence (DNA): TGTGCCAGCAGCGGAGATGTCCTGGGCGAGCAGTACTTC.